This T cell receptor beta chain appears in the sequencing data of a study of T cell repertoires in aging, cancer and after chemotherapy. Study-wide background: Paired samples before and after chemotherapy came from chronic lymphocytic leukemia patients on fludarabine- or bendamustine-based regimens. Some 10 million TCR reads were in the whole dataset.

Notes on this clonotype: Its antigen is unidentified.

Study findings and constraints: Age-matched healthy donors had significantly more diverse, less clonal blood TCR repertoires than untreated cancer patients. Rebound thymic output was suggested by rising median generation probability during chemotherapy in each cancer cohort.

The template was genomic DNA from peripheral blood, not RNA. V lost 2 bases to trimming and J lost 3 bases, with 6 bases between them. Looked up from germline, CDR1 is KGHDR and CDR2 is SFDVKD. The CDR3 sequence is 14 residues long. A mixed TRB-A/B primer pool amplified rearranged TRB by multiplex touch-down PCR. TCRdb fed the multiplex PCR reads into MiXCR, producing one record per CDR3 protein. This sample has 3,000 or so distinct CDR3 sequences, with around 45% found just once. The sequence was obtained from a human donor with a blood cancer. The rearrangement joins TRBV24-1 to TRBJ2-2; D uncertain. Sample: blood. CDR3 in amino acids: CATSDSLYTGELFF. CDR3 DNA: TGTGCCACCAGTGATTCTCTTTACACCGGGGAGCTGTTTTTT.